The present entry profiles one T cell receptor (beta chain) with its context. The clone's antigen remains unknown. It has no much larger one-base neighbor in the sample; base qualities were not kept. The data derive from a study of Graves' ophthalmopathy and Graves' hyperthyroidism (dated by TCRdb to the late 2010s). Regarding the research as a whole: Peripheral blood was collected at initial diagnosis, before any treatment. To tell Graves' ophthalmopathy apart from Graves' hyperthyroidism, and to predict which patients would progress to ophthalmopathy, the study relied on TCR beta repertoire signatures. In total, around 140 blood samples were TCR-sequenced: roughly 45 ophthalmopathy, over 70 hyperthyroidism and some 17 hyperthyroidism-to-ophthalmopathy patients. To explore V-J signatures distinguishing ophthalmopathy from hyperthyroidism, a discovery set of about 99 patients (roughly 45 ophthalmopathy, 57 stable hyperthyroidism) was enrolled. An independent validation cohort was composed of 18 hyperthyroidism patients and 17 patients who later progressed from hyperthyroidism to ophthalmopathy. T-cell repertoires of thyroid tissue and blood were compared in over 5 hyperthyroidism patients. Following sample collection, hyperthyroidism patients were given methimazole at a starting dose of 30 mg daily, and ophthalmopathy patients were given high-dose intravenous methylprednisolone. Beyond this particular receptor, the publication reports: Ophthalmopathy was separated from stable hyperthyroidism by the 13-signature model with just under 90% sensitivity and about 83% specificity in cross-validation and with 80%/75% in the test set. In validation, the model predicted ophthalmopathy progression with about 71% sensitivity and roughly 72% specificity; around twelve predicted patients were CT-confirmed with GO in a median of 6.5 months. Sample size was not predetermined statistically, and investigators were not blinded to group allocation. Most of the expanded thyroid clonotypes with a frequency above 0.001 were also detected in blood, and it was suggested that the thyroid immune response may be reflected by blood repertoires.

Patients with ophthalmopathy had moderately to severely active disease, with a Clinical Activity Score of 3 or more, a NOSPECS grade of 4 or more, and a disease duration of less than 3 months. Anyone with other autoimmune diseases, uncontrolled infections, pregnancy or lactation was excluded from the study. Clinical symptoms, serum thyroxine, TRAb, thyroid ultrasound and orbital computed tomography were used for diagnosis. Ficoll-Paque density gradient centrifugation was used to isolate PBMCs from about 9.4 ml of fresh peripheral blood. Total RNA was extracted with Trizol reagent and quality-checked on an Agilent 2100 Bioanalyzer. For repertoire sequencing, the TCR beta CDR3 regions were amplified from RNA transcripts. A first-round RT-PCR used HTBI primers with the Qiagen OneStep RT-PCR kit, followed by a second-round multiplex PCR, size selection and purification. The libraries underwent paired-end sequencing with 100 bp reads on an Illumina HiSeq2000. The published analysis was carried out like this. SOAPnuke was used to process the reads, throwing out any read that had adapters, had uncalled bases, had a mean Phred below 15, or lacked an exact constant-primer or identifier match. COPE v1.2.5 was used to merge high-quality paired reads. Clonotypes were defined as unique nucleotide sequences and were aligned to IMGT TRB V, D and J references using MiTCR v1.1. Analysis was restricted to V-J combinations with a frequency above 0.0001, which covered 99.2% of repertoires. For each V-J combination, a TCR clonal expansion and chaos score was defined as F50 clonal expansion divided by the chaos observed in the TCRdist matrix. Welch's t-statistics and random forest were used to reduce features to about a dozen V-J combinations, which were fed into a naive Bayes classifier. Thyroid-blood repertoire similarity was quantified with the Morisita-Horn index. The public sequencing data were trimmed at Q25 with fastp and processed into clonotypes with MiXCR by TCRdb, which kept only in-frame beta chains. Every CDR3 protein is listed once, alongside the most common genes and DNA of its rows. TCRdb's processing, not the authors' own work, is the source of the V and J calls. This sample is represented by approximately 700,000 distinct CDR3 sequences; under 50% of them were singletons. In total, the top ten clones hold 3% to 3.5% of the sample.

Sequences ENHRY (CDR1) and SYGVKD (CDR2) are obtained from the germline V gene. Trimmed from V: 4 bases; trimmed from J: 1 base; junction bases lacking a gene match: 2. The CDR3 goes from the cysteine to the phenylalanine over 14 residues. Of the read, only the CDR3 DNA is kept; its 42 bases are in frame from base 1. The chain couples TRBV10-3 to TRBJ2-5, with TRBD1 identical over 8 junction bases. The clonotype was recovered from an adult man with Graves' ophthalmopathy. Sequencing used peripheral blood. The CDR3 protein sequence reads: CAISAGTGQETQYF. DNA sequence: TGTGCCATCAGTGCAGGGACAGGCCAAGAGACCCAGTACTTC.